This T cell receptor (beta chain) was recovered during a study of beta chain features in type 1 diabetes. Details on this clone: Its specificity is not known.

TCRB transcripts that were expressed got sequenced, as all of the isolated RNA had been reverse transcribed. Sequencing used immunoSEQ multiplex PCR; TCRdb keeps in-frame clones, though not all of them. The sample includes 300,000 or so clones, around 9.7% of them seen just once. The CDR3 totals 15 residues. Trimming removed 2 bases at V and 4 bases at J, with 10 bases between. Germline-derived CDR1 and CDR2 are SGDLS and YYNGEE. The study's findings and limits: There was a moderate but significant shortening of TCRB CDR3s in all four CD4+ subsets of Type 1 diabetes patients.

This TCR derives from a man aged 25-40 years with type 1 diabetes. Material: central memory CD4+ T cells from blood. The chain joins TRBV9 to TRBJ2-6; D is undetermined. The DNA for the CDR3 is TGTGCCAGCAGCGTCCTGGGTTCCGGGGCCAACGTCCTGACTTTC. Its protein is CASSVLGSGANVLTF.